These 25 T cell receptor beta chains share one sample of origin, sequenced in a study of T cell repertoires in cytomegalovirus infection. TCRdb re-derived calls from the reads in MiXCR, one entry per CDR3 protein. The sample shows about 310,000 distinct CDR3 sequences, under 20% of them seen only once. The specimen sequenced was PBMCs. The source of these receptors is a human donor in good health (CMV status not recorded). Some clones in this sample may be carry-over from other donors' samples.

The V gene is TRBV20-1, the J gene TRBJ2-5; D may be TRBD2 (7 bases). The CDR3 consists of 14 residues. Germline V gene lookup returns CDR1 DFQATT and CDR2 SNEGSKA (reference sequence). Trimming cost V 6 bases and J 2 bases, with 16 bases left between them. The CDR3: CSARRAGAQETQYF. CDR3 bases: TGCAGTGCCCGACGCGCGGGGGCGCAAGAGACCCAGTACTTC.

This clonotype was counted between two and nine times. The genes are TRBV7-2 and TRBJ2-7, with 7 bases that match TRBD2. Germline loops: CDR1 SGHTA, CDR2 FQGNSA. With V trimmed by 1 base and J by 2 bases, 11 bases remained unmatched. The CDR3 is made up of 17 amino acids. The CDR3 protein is CASSLGVWRGSTYEQYF. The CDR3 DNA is TGTGCCAGCAGCTTAGGCGTCTGGCGGGGGTCAACCTACGAGCAGTACTTC.

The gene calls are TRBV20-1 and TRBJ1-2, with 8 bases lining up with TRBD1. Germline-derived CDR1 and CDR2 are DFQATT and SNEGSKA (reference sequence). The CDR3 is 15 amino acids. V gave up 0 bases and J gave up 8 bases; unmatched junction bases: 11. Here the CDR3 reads CSARDVGQVIGGYTF. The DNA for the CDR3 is TGCAGTGCTAGAGATGTGGGACAGGTAATAGGCGGCTACACCTTC.

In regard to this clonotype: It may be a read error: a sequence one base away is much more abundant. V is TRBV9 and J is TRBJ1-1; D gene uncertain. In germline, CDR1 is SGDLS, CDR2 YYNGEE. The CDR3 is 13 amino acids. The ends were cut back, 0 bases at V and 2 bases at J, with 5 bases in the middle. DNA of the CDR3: TGTGCCAGCAGCGTAGGGGATAACACTGAAGCTTTCTTT. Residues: CASSVGDNTEAFF.

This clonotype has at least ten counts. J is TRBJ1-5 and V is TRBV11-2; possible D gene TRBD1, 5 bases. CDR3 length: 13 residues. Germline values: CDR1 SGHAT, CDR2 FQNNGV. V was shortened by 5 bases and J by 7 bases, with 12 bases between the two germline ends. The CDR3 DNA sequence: TGTGCCAGCAGCCAGGTCGGGGGACAGCCCCAGCATTTT. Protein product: CASSQVGGQPQHF.

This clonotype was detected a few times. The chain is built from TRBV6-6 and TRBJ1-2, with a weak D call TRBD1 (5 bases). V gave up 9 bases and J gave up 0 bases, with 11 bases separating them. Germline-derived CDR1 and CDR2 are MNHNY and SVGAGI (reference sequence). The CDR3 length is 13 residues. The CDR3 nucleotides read TGTGCCAGTTCGACAGTGTCTAACTATGGCTACACCTTC. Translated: CASSTVSNYGYTF.

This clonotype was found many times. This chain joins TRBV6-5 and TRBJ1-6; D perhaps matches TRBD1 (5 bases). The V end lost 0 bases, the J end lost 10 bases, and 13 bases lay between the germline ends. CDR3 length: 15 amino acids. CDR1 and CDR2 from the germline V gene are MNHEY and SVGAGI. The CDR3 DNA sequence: TGTGCCAGCAGTTACTCGAGGCAGGGAAAATCACCCCTCCACTTT. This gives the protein CASSYSRQGKSPLHF.

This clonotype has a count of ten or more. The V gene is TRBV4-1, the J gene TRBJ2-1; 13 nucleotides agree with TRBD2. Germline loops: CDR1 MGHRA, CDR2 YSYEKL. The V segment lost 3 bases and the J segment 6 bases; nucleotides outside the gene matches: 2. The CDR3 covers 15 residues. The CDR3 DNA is TGCGCCAGCAGCCACACTAGCGGGGGGGCCAATGAGCAGTTCTTC. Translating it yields CASSHTSGGANEQFF.

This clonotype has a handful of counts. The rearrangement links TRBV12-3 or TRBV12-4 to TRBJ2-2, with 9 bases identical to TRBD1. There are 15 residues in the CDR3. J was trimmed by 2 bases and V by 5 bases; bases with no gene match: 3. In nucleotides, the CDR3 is TGTGCCAGCAGTCTGGGACAGGGTAACACCGGGGAGCTGTTTTTT. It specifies CASSLGQGNTGELFF.

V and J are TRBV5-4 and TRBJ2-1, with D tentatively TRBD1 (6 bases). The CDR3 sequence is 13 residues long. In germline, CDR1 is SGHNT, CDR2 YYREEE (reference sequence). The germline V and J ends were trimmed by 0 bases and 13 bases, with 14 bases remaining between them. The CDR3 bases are TGTGCCAGCAGCTTGGCCGTAGACAGGTTTCAGTTCTTC. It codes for CASSLAVDRFQFF. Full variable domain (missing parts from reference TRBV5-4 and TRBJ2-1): ETGVTQSPTHLIKTRGQQVTLRCSSQSGHNTVSWYQQALGQGPQFIFQYYREEENGRGNFPPRFSGLQFPNYSSELNVNALELDDSALYLCASSLAVDRFQFFGPGTRLTVL.

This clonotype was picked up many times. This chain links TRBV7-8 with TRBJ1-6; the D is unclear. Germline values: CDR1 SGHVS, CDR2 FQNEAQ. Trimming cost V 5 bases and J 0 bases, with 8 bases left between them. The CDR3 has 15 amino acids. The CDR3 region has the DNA TGTGCCAGCAGCGAAAGGAGCTCCTATAATTCACCCCTCCACTTT. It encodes CASSERSSYNSPLHF.

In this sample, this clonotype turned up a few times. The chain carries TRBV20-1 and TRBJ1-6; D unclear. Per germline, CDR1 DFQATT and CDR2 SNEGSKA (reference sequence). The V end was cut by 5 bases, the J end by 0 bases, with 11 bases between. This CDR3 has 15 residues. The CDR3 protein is CSAFEGLSYNSPLHF. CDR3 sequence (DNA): TGCAGTGCTTTCGAAGGACTCTCCTATAATTCACCCCTCCACTTT.

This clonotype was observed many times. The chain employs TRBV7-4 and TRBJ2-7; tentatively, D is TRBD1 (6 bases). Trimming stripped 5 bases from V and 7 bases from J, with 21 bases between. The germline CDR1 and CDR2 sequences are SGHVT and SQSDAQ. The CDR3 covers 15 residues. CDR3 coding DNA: TGTGCCAGCAGCCGACAGGCTAGCTCCTTGGATGAGCAGTACTTC. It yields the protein CASSRQASSLDEQYF. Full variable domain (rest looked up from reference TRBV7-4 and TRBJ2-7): GAGVSQSPRYKVAKRGRDVALRCDSISGHVTLYWYRQTLGQGSEVLTYSQSDAQRDKSGRPSGRFSAERPERSVSTLKIQRTEQGDSAVYLCASSRQASSLDEQYFGPGTRLTVT.

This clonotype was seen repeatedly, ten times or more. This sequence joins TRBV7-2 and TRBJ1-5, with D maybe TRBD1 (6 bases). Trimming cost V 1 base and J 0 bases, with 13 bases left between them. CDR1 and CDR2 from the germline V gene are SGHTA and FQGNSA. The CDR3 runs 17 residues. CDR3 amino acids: CASSLGTRGHSNQPQHF. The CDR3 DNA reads TGTGCCAGCAGCTTAGGGACAAGGGGACATAGCAATCAGCCCCAGCATTTT.

DNA of the CDR3: TGTGCCAGCAGCCAAGAACGGCAGCCTTATGGCTACACCTTC. Residues: CASSQERQPYGYTF. The chain links TRBV4-2 to TRBJ1-2; unclear D gene. Trimming removed 0 bases at V and 5 bases at J, with 10 bases between. There are 14 residues in the CDR3. Germline CDR1 LGHNA, CDR2 YNFKEQ.

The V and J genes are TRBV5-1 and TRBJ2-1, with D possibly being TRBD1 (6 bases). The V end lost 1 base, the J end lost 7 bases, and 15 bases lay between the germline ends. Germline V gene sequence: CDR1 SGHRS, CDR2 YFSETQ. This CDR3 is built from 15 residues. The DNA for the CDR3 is TGCGCCAGCAGCTTGAAGACAGGCTATTTGAATGAGCAGTTCTTC. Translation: CASSLKTGYLNEQFF.

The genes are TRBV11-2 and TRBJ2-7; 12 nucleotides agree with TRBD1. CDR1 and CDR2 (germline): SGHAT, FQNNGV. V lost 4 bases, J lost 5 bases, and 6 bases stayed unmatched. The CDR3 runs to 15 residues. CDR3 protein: CASSSLRDRGHEQYF. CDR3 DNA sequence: TGTGCCAGCAGCTCGCTCCGGGACAGGGGGCACGAGCAGTACTTC.

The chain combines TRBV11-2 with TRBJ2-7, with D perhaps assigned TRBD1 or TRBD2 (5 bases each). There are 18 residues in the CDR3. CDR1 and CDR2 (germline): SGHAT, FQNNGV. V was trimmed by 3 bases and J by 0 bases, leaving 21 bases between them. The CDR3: CASSFRRVMGESSYEQYF. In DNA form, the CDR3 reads TGTGCCAGCAGCTTTCGTCGGGTTATGGGGGAGAGCTCCTACGAGCAGTACTTC.

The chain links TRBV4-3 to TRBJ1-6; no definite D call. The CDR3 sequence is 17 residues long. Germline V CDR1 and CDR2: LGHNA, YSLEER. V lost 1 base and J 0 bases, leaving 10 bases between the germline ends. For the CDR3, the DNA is TGCGCCAGCAGCCAAGCCCCCCTGAGCTCCTATAATTCACCCCTCCACTTT. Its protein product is CASSQAPLSSYNSPLHF.

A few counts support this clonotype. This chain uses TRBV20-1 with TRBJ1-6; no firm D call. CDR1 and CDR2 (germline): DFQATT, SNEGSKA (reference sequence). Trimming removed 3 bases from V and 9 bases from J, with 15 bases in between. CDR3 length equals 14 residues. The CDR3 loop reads CSASRGSTGSPLHF. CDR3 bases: TGCAGTGCTAGTCGAGGGAGCACCGGTTCACCCCTCCACTTT.

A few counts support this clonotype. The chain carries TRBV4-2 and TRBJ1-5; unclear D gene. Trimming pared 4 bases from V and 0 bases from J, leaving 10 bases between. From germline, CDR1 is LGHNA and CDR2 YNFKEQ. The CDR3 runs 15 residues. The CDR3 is CASSRNSYSNQPQHF. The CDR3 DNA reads TGTGCCAGCAGCCGCAACAGTTATAGCAATCAGCCCCAGCATTTT.

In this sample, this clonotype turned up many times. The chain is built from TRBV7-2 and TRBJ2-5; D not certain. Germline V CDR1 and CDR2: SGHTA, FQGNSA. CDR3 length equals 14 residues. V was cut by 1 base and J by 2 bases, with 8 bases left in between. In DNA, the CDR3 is TGTGCCAGCAGCTTAGGTCAGATGCAAGAGACCCAGTACTTC. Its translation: CASSLGQMQETQYF.

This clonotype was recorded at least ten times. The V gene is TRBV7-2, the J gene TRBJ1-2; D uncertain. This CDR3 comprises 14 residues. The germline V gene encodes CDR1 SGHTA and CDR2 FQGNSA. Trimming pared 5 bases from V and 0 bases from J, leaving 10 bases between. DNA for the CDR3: TGTGCCAGCAGCGCCGACTTAGCTAACTATGGCTACACCTTC. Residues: CASSADLANYGYTF.

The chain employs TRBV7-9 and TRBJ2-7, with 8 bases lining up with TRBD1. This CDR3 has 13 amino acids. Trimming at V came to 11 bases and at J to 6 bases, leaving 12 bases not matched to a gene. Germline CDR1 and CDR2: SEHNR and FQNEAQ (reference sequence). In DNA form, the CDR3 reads TGTGCCGCTGCCGACGGACAGGGTGGCGAGCAGTACTTC. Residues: CAAADGQGGEQYF.

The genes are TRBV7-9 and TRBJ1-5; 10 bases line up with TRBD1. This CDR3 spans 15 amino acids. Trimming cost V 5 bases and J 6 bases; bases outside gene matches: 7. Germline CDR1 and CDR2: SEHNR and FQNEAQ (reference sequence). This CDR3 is CASSAGQGRFQPQHF. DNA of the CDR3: TGTGCCAGCAGCGCGGGACAGGGGAGGTTTCAGCCCCAGCATTTT.